These 7 T cell receptor beta chains were sequenced from one sample in a study of blood T cells in healthy people across ages. It was with a sample-barcoded 5' primer and a J-beta primer mix that a second PCR of roughly 7 to 12 cycles was run. TCRdb reanalysed the 5' RACE reads using MiXCR and keeps one entry per CDR3 protein. The profile shows approximately 850,000 distinct CDR3 sequences, roughly 64% of them singletons. Sequenced material: blood. Receptors were obtained from a man aged 30 to 39 in good health.

This chain links TRBV29-1 with TRBJ1-2; D unclear. There are 14 residues in the CDR3. Germline assignment: CDR1 SQVTM and CDR2 ANQGSEA. Trimming left V 7 bases short and J 2 bases short, with 17 bases between. The CDR3, as DNA: TGCAGCGCCCTACTAAGTGCGGGAAACTATGGCTACACCTTC. Translation gives CSALLSAGNYGYTF.

The chain couples TRBV10-2 to TRBJ2-3, with a possible D match to TRBD2 (6 bases). V shed 10 bases and J shed 2 bases, with 22 bases lying between them. This CDR3 has 16 amino acids. Germline CDR1 reads WSHSY; CDR2 reads SAAADI. For the CDR3, the DNA is TGCGCCACGTTTTCGGTTCGGGAGCGGACCACAGATACGCAGTATTTT. Translated, it gives CATFSVRERTTDTQYF.

The chain has TRBV7-9 and TRBJ2-4, with a tentative D call TRBD2 (6 bases). The J call is in doubt because the DNA end fits TRBJ2-7 better. There are 13 residues in the CDR3. Per germline, CDR1 SEHNR and CDR2 FQNEAQ (reference sequence). The chain's CDR3 is CASRGGPTYEQYF. Written as DNA, the CDR3 is TGTGCCAGCAGGGGAGGACCGACCTACGAGCAGTACTTC.

V is TRBV10-3 and J is TRBJ2-4; 11 bases line up with TRBD2. The CDR3 has 15 residues. The junction had 11 bases not matched to a gene; V was cut back by 11 bases and J by 5 bases. The V gene's germline CDR1 is ENHRY and CDR2 SYGVKD. Here the CDR3 reads CAPPTSGVSENIQYF. CDR3 in DNA: TGTGCCCCCCCGACTAGCGGGGTTTCTGAAAACATTCAGTACTTC.

The V and J genes are TRBV7-6 and TRBJ2-1, with 7 nucleotides matching TRBD2. The germline CDR1 and CDR2 sequences are SGHVS and FNYEAQ. The CDR3 is made up of 15 amino acids. Germline trimming cut 1 base from V and 9 bases from J; bases unmatched to any gene: 9. CDR3 DNA: TGTGCCAGCAGCTTAGAGCCTCGGGGGGAGGGTGAGCAGTTCTTC. The encoded protein is CASSLEPRGEGEQFF. The entire variable domain, with the rest obtained from reference TRBV7-6 and TRBJ2-1, is as follows: GAGVSQSPRYKVTKRGQDVALRCDPISGHVSLYWYRQALGQGPEFLTYFNYEAQQDKSGLPNDRFSAERPEGSISTLTIQRTEQRDSAMYRCASSLEPRGEGEQFFGPGTRLTVL.

The rearrangement uses TRBV11-2 and TRBJ2-1; TRBD2 is a possible D gene (6 bases). The germline V gene encodes CDR1 SGHAT and CDR2 FQNNGV. V was pared by 6 bases and J by 0 bases, with 12 bases between. The CDR3 length is 15 residues. CDR3 nucleotides: TGTGCCAGCAGTCCCGGGGGTCTCTCCTACAATGAGCAGTTCTTC. It specifies CASSPGGLSYNEQFF.

The sample holds a few counts of this clonotype. The V and J genes are TRBV7-2 and TRBJ2-7; no clear D gene. Deletions cut 1 base from V and 7 bases from J, with 17 bases between. The germline V gene has CDR1 SGHTA and CDR2 FQGNSA. The CDR3 contains 15 residues. The CDR3 bases are TGTGCCAGCAGCTTAGAACGGGTTGGAGATGAGGAGCAGTACTTC. Its translation: CASSLERVGDEEQYF.